These T cell receptor beta chains were read from a single sample in a study of identical twins. One entry per CDR3 protein, called by TCRdb with MiXCR from the 5' RACE reads. The data hold hundreds of thousands of distinct CDR3 sequences, with around 8.8% observed a single time. These data were also reused for a study on yellow fever vaccine responses in identical twins.

Sequencing input: memory (CD45RO+) T cells sorted from blood. The source of these receptors is a woman aged 18-29 years in good health. Both conserved end residues are part of each CDR3. Clone size is given for some rows only: seen once, a few or many times, or a class if the clone is expanded.

size	J	V	CDR3
many	TRBJ2-5	TRBV7-2	CASSPTRLAGQETQYF
-	TRBJ2-5	TRBV6-1	CASTTGQGKETQYF
-	TRBJ2-4	TRBV10-2	CASSTLGGAKNIQYF
few	TRBJ1-2	TRBV2	CASSEAGSHGYTF
few	TRBJ1-6	TRBV6-4	CASSATRDLPSPLHF
few	TRBJ2-2	TRBV20-1	CSAQLAGNTGELFF
few	TRBJ2-1	TRBV3-1	CASSQAFGRENEQFF
-	TRBJ1-1	TRBV25-1	CASSETQGGTEAFF
few	TRBJ1-1	TRBV9	CATSSGDNTEAFF
many	TRBJ2-1	TRBV20-1	CSARDVTGGLQNEQFF
few	TRBJ2-1	TRBV5-1	CASRALAGGTEEQFF
many	TRBJ2-2	TRBV9	CASSVATGGTGELFF
-	TRBJ2-2	TRBV19	CASSGLAPANTGELFF
-	TRBJ2-1	TRBV9	CASSVGPTHNEQFF
few	TRBJ1-5	TRBV6-1	CASSRASTGADQPQHF
few	TRBJ2-2	TRBV11-2	CASTHGTGGTGELFF
few	TRBJ1-5	TRBV20-1	CSASGGGNQPQHF
once	TRBJ2-5	TRBV4-2	CASSQEGGGGQETQYF
many	TRBJ2-7	TRBV5-1	CASRLGQGAYEQYF
-	TRBJ2-3	TRBV6-2/TRBV6-3	CASRRFFALAGGPTVGDTQYF
many	TRBJ1-1	TRBV2	CASSARAGGAGQEAFF
many	TRBJ2-5	TRBV24-1	CATSDQGLVGETQYF
many	TRBJ1-6	TRBV27	CASSRRQSPYNSPLHF
few	TRBJ2-3	TRBV6-2/TRBV6-3	CASSYSSGGAGDTQYF
-	TRBJ1-2	TRBV2	CASSGEAGNYGYTF
few	TRBJ1-5	TRBV12-3/TRBV12-4	CASSLGRGSNQPQHF
many	TRBJ2-3	TRBV7-6	CASSLARTGGTDTQYF
-	TRBJ2-1	TRBV20-1	CSAGRLAGAYNEQFF
few	TRBJ2-4	TRBV15	CATTPGPKNIQYF